This passage covers 28 T cell receptor beta chains from one sample sequenced in a study of blood T cell repertoires in COVID-19. The method was immunoSEQ multiplex PCR; TCRdb's version includes in-frame clones alone and lacks a portion of them. This sample has more than 140,000 clones, with around 83% found just once. The sequencing sample was made of peripheral blood. These receptor sequences come from a woman in her sixties with acute or convalescent COVID-19.

This chain uses TRBV10-3 with TRBJ2-2; maybe TRBD1 (7 bases). Germline CDR1 reads ENHRY; CDR2 reads SYGVKD. This CDR3 spans 14 amino acids. Deletions cut 7 bases from V and 5 bases from J, with 14 bases between. CDR3 nucleotides: TGTGCCATCAATGGAGGGGGCTTAACCGGGGAGCTGTTTTTT. It codes for CAINGGGLTGELFF.

The chain recombines TRBV28 with TRBJ1-4, with D possibly TRBD1 on 6 matching bases. V was shortened by 5 bases and J by 8 bases, with 15 bases between the two germline ends. This CDR3 has 14 residues. The germline V gene has CDR1 MDHEN and CDR2 SYDVKM. The CDR3 loop is CASSHREGGEKLFF. Written as DNA, the CDR3 is TGTGCCAGCAGTCACAGGGAAGGCGGAGAAAAACTGTTTTTT.

This chain's CDR3 is CIANNQPQHF. Here the CDR3 DNA reads TGCATCGCGAACAATCAGCCCCAGCATTTT. V usage is TRBV20-1 and J usage is TRBJ1-5; D ambiguous. This CDR3 spans 10 amino acids. Germline assignment: CDR1 DFQATT and CDR2 SNEGSKA (reference sequence).

This clone was seen just once. This chain connects TRBV24-1 to TRBJ1-1, with 9 bases aligning to TRBD1. CDR3 length equals 16 residues. V lost 3 bases and J lost 5; bases outside the gene matches: 9. CDR1 KGHDR and CDR2 SFDVKD come from the germline V gene. The CDR3 nucleotides are TGTGCCACCAGTGATACAGGGGGCAAGAGCGAGACTGAAGCTTTCTTT. This codes for CATSDTGGKSETEAFF.

A note on this clone: The sample has other DNA sequences that encode this CDR3 too. This chain connects TRBV19 to TRBJ2-2, with D uncertain. The CDR3 extends over 12 amino acids. The germline V gene has CDR1 LNHDA and CDR2 SQIVND (reference sequence). The ends were cut back, 3 bases at V and 5 bases at J, with 4 bases in the middle. In DNA form, the CDR3 reads TGTGCCAGTAGTATTGTAACCGGGGAGCTGTTTTTT. It is translated as CASSIVTGELFF. The complete variable domain, with remaining parts taken from reference TRBV19 and TRBJ2-2, reads DGGITQSPKYLFRKEGQNVTLSCEQNLNHDAMYWYRQDPGQGLRLIYYSQIVNDFQKGDIAEGYSVSREKKESFPLTVTSAQKNPTAFYLCASSIVTGELFFGEGSRLTVL.

The J gene is TRBJ2-2, the V gene TRBV6-5; 11 bases map to TRBD2. After removal of 6 bases from V and 6 bases from J, the junction contained 6 bases not matched to a gene. The germline V gene has CDR1 MNHEY and CDR2 SVGAGI. The CDR3 contains 15 residues. The CDR3 sequence is CASRPGLAVAGELFF. CDR3 DNA sequence: TGTGCCAGCAGGCCGGGACTAGCGGTCGCCGGGGAGCTGTTTTTT.

The V call is TRBV15, the J call TRBJ2-5; 8 nucleotides agree with TRBD2. V shed 6 bases, J shed 5 bases, and the junction held 5 bases outside the gene matches. From germline, CDR1 is LNHNV and CDR2 YYDKDF (reference sequence). The length of the CDR3 is 13 residues. CDR3 coding DNA: TGTGCCACCAGAGACGGGGGGGAGGAGACCCAGTACTTC. The encoded protein is CATRDGGEETQYF.

The chain combines TRBV3-1 (or the pseudogene TRBV3-2) with TRBJ2-7; 8 bases match TRBD1. V gave up 0 bases and J gave up 0 bases; unmatched junction bases: 10. The CDR3 is made up of 18 amino acids. Germline V CDR1 and CDR2: LGHDT, YNNKEL (reference sequence). The CDR3 sequence is CASSQEEPGTGSSYEQYF. The CDR3 nucleotides read TGTGCCAGCAGCCAAGAAGAACCCGGGACAGGAAGCTCCTACGAGCAGTACTTC.

The chain employs TRBV7-9 and TRBJ2-3; 10 nucleotides align to TRBD2. This CDR3 is 18 amino acids long. The V segment lost 3 bases and the J segment 0 bases; nucleotides outside the gene matches: 9. Germline values: CDR1 SEHNR, CDR2 FQNEAQ (reference sequence). CDR3: CASSFGLADLRSTDTQYF. CDR3 in DNA: TGTGCCAGCAGCTTCGGACTAGCGGACTTGAGGAGCACAGATACGCAGTATTTT.

This chain links TRBV5-1 with TRBJ1-4; no clear D gene. The CDR3 contains 15 residues. Germline V lookup: CDR1 SGHRS, CDR2 YFSETQ. Trimming left V 0 bases short and J 0 bases short, with 6 bases between. The CDR3 DNA follows: TGCGCCAGCAGCTTGGCCGGGACAACTAATGAAAAACTGTTTTTT. Its translation: CASSLAGTTNEKLFF.

This chain connects TRBV9 to TRBJ2-2; D remains ambiguous. The CDR3 is 13 amino acids. Trimming removed 4 bases at V and 2 bases at J, with 6 bases between. CDR1 SGDLS and CDR2 YYNGEE come from the germline V gene. The CDR3 loop is CASSRRNTGELFF. CDR3 bases: TGTGCCAGCAGCCGCAGAAACACCGGGGAGCTGTTTTTT.

CDR3 in DNA: TGTGCCTGGAGGGCAGCGGGGGTCTACAATGAGCAGTTCTTC. Translating gives CAWRAAGVYNEQFF. This chain uses TRBV30 with TRBJ2-1; 8 nucleotides line up with TRBD2. Unmatched junction bases numbered 4, after V lost 3 bases and J lost 3 bases. The CDR3 loop spans 14 amino acids. The V gene's germline CDR1 is GTSNPN and CDR2 SVGIG (reference sequence).

The V call is TRBV10-3, the J call TRBJ1-6; 11 positions match TRBD1. V dropped 6 bases and J dropped 11; count of bases not matched to a gene: 3. This CDR3 has 13 amino acids. Germline V gene data show CDR1 as ENHRY and CDR2 as SYGVKD. Here the CDR3 reads CAIRGQGGTPLHF. The DNA for the CDR3 is TGTGCCATCAGGGGACAGGGGGGGACACCCCTCCACTTT.

The V call is TRBV7-2, the J call TRBJ1-4; a possible D gene is TRBD1 (5 bases). V was shortened by 6 bases and J by 0 bases, with 11 bases between the two germline ends. Germline CDR1 is SGHTA and CDR2 is FQGNSA. This CDR3 is built from 15 residues. The CDR3 DNA is TGTGCCAGCAGGAACCGGGGGTCAACTAATGAAAAACTGTTTTTT. Translated, it gives CASRNRGSTNEKLFF.

The chain uses TRBV9 and TRBJ1-6; D might be TRBD1 (6 bases). Germline lookup yields CDR1 SGDLS and CDR2 YYNGEE. The CDR3 totals 15 residues. The V gene lost 0 bases and the J gene lost 9 bases, with 13 bases spanning the gap. The CDR3 DNA reads TGTGCCAGCAGCGTAGGGGGGGGCGGGGGTTCACCCCTCCACTTT. Translation: CASSVGGGGGSPLHF.

As regards this clone: The junction differs from germline at one of its ends, possibly a read error. The chain is built from TRBV7-3 and TRBJ2-3, with 9 bases lining up with TRBD1. Germline V CDR1 and CDR2: SGHTA, FQGTGA. CDR3 length: 16 residues. This CDR3 reads CASSLTGGAVTDTQYF. DNA for the CDR3: TGTGCCAGCAGCCTAACAGGGGGCGCGGTCACAGATACGCAGTATTTT.

A note on this clone: Since a far larger clone is one base different, this is likely a read error. This chain's CDR3 is CATSLDGGAGGVEQYF. CDR3 nucleotides: TGTGCCACCAGCTTAGATGGGGGGGCAGGAGGGGTCGAGCAGTACTTC. This chain joins TRBV11-2 and TRBJ2-7; weak D call: TRBD2 (7 bases). This CDR3 spans 16 amino acids. The germline gives CDR1 SGHAT, CDR2 FQNNGV.

The V gene is TRBV3-1 (or the pseudogene TRBV3-2), the J gene TRBJ1-2; 7 bases map to TRBD1. Germline V gene lookup returns CDR1 LGHDT and CDR2 YNNKEL (reference sequence). The CDR3 length is 15 residues. Trimming removed 5 bases from V and 3 bases from J; junction bases left unmatched: 9. CDR3 region: CASSSPTTGHYGYTF. Written as DNA, the CDR3 is TGTGCCAGCAGCTCTCCTACGACAGGGCACTATGGCTACACCTTC.

The J gene is TRBJ2-1, the V gene TRBV15, with TRBD2 matching over 8 bases. J was trimmed by 9 bases and V by 8 bases; bases with no gene match: 12. Germline CDR1 is LNHNV and CDR2 is YYDKDF (reference sequence). CDR3 length: 14 amino acids. CDR3 protein: CATGGGPKGGEQFF. The CDR3 DNA reads as TGTGCCACCGGCGGGGGGCCAAAAGGAGGTGAGCAGTTCTTC.

The gene calls are TRBV12-5 and TRBJ2-5; TRBD1 agrees at 8 bases. Germline V gene lookup returns CDR1 LGHNT and CDR2 FRNRAP. The CDR3 has 13 amino acids. V gave up 7 bases and J gave up 3 bases; unmatched junction bases: 4. The CDR3 coding sequence is TGTGCTAGTGCCCAGGACAGGGAAGAGACCCAGTACTTC. The encoded protein is CASAQDREETQYF. The full variable domain, rest sourced from reference TRBV12-5 and TRBJ2-5, is DARVTQTPRHKVTEMGQEVTMRCQPILGHNTVFWYRQTMMQGLELLAYFRNRAPLDDSGMPKDRFSAEMPDATLATLKIQPSEPRDSAVYFCASAQDREETQYFGPGTRLLVL.

V is TRBV11-3 and J is TRBJ1-1; a possible D gene is TRBD1 (5 bases). There are 15 residues in the CDR3. Trimming cost V 2 bases and J 1 base, with 11 bases left between them. In germline, CDR1 is SGHNT, CDR2 YENEEA. The CDR3 sequence: CASSLIRAKNTEAFF. CDR3 in DNA: TGTGCCAGCAGCTTAATCAGGGCGAAGAACACTGAAGCTTTCTTT.

As DNA, the CDR3 is TGTGCCAGCAGCCAAGGGAGGGTTATGAACACTGAAGCTTTCTTT. Its protein product is CASSQGRVMNTEAFF. The gene calls are TRBV4-2 and TRBJ1-1; no clear D. V lost 1 base to trimming and J lost 0 bases, with 9 bases between them. The CDR3 contains 15 residues. Per germline, CDR1 LGHNA and CDR2 YNFKEQ.

This clone appeared a few times. V usage is TRBV6-2 or TRBV6-3 and J usage is TRBJ1-5; TRBD1 matches at 8 bases. This CDR3 region has 13 residues. CDR1 and CDR2 from the germline V gene are MNHEY and SVGEGT. Unmatched junction bases numbered 4, after V lost 5 bases and J lost 7 bases. The CDR3 DNA reads as TGTGCCAGCAGTAAGGACAGGGACCAGCCCCAGCATTTT. Residues: CASSKDRDQPQHF.

This clone was recorded a few times. The chain is built from TRBV3-1 (or the pseudogene TRBV3-2) and TRBJ2-7, with a tentative D call TRBD1 (5 bases). The germline V and J ends were trimmed by 6 bases and 0 bases, with 15 bases remaining between them. This CDR3 has 15 residues. Germline V gives CDR1 LGHDT, CDR2 YNNKEL (reference sequence). CDR3 in amino acids: CASRHLGQASYEQYF. The CDR3 nucleotides read TGTGCCAGCAGACACCTTGGACAAGCCTCCTACGAGCAGTACTTC.

This clone was seen a single time. The chain couples TRBV27 to TRBJ1-2; possible D gene TRBD1, 5 bases. The CDR3 sequence is 14 residues long. Germline V lookup: CDR1 MNHEY, CDR2 SMNVEV (reference sequence). The V end lost 2 bases, the J end lost 4 bases, and 11 bases lay between the germline ends. CDR3 sequence reads: CASSLGAGLYGYTF. CDR3 DNA: TGTGCCAGCAGTTTAGGGGCAGGGCTCTATGGCTACACCTTC.

The chain couples TRBV18 to TRBJ1-1, with D unresolved. Per the germline V gene, CDR1 is KGHSH and CDR2 is LQKENI. The V end was cut by 2 bases, the J end by 0 bases, with 10 bases between. The CDR3 sequence is 15 residues long. The CDR3 DNA is TGTGCCAGCTCACCAAAGGGAGACGTGAACACTGAAGCTTTCTTT. Its translation is CASSPKGDVNTEAFF.

V usage is TRBV5-1 and J usage is TRBJ2-3; the D is unclear. This CDR3 has 13 residues. V was clipped by 0 bases and J by 5 bases, with 7 bases between them. Germline CDR1 is SGHRS and CDR2 is YFSETQ. DNA of the CDR3: TGCGCCAGCAGCTTGGCCAACAAAGATACGCAGTATTTT. It yields the protein CASSLANKDTQYF.

V is TRBV28 and J is TRBJ1-4, with D unclear. V lost 7 bases to trimming and J lost 0 bases, with 3 bases between them. The CDR3 runs 12 residues. Germline values: CDR1 MDHEN, CDR2 SYDVKM. This CDR3 reads CASKPTNEKLFF. The CDR3, as DNA: TGTGCCAGCAAGCCAACTAATGAAAAACTGTTTTTT.